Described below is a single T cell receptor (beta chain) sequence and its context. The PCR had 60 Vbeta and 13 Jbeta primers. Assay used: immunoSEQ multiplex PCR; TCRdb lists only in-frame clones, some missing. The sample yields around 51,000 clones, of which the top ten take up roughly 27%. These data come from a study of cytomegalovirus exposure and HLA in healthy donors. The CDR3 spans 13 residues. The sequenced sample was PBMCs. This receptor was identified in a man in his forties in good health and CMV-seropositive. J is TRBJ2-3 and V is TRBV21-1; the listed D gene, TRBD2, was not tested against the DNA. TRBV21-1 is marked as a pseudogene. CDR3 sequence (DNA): TGTGCCAGCAGCAAAGAGCCCACAGATACGCAGTATTTT. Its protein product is CASSKEPTDTQYF.